The 26 T cell receptor beta chains listed next were all sequenced from one sample in a study of blood T cells in healthy people across ages. Primers used in a second PCR of about 7 to 12 cycles were a sample-barcoded 5' primer and a J-beta primer mix. MiXCR was run by TCRdb on the 5' RACE reads, yielding one entry per CDR3 protein. The sample carries approximately 790,000 distinct CDR3 sequences, around 62% recorded once. The sample comprised blood. These receptors were collected from a man aged 30 to 39 in good health.

The sample holds many counts of this clonotype. The chain is built from TRBV9 and TRBJ1-6; perhaps TRBD1 as D (5 bases). Between the trimmed V and J ends, which lost 4 bases and 5 bases, there was a span of 10 bases. Germline CDR1 SGDLS, CDR2 YYNGEE. This CDR3 has 14 residues. The CDR3 DNA reads as TGTGCCAGCAGCCCCCAGACAGATAATTCACCCCTCCACTTT. Translating it yields CASSPQTDNSPLHF.

The V call is TRBV14, the J call TRBJ1-2; D is unclear. Germline CDR1 and CDR2: SGHDN and FVKESK. V lost 3 bases and J 4 bases, leaving 12 bases between the germline ends. The CDR3 is 14 residues long. CDR3 residues: CASSHAAGSYGYTF. CDR3 sequence (DNA): TGTGCCAGCAGCCATGCGGCGGGGAGCTATGGCTACACCTTC. Based on the CDR3 plus reference TRBV14 and TRBJ1-2, the full variable domain is EAGVTQFPSHSVIEKGQTVTLRCDPISGHDNLYWYRRVMGKEIKFLLHFVKESKQDESGMPNNRFLAERTGGTYSTLKVQPAELEDSGVYFCASSHAAGSYGYTFGSGTRLTVV.

V is TRBV7-9 and J is TRBJ1-1; TRBD1 might be the D (5 bases). V lost 1 base to trimming and J lost 7 bases, with 16 bases between them. Germline CDR1 and CDR2: SEHNR and FQNEAQ (reference sequence). The CDR3 runs 15 residues. The CDR3 nucleotides are TGTGCCAGCAGCTTAGGAGGAGGGGTGATCGGTGAAGCTTTCTTT. It translates to CASSLGGGVIGEAFF. Filled out from reference TRBV7-9 and TRBJ1-1, the complete variable domain reads DTGVSQNPRHKITKRGQNVTFRCDPISEHNRLYWYRQTLGQGPEFLTYFQNEAQLEKSRLLSDRFSAERPKGSFSTLEIQRTEQGDSAMYLCASSLGGGVIGEAFFGQGTRLTVV.

V and J are TRBV2 and TRBJ1-2; D is unresolved. The V gene's germline CDR1 is SNHLY and CDR2 FYNNEI. Trimming took 6 bases from V and 8 from J, leaving 7 bases between them. CDR3 length: 10 amino acids. The CDR3 sequence is CASRVAGYTF. CDR3 sequence (DNA): TGTGCCAGCAGGGTGGCGGGCTACACCTTC.

This clonotype was counted only a few times. CDR3 region: CATGQGAWDEQFF. The CDR3 DNA is TGTGCCACCGGACAGGGGGCATGGGATGAGCAGTTCTTC. This chain uses TRBV10-3 with TRBJ2-1, with 11 bases fitting TRBD1. Germline lookup yields CDR1 ENHRY and CDR2 SYGVKD. With 10 bases clipped from V and 8 bases from J, the junction kept 7 bases outside the gene matches. This CDR3 contains 13 residues.

This clonotype was detected only a few times. CDR3 DNA: TGTGCCAGCAGTGAACAACTAGCGGGGGGCGGCGAGCAGTTCTTC. Its translation: CASSEQLAGGGEQFF. The chain links TRBV2 to TRBJ2-1; TRBD2 matches 12 bases. The V gene end was trimmed by 2 bases and the J gene end by 10 bases; junction bases not matched to a gene: 6. The CDR3 consists of 15 residues. From germline, CDR1 is SNHLY and CDR2 FYNNEI.

The V call is TRBV4-3, the J call TRBJ2-7, with D perhaps assigned TRBD1 or TRBD2 (5 bases each). With the DNA end fitting TRBJ2-5 better, the J assignment may be wrong. Germline V gives CDR1 LGHNA, CDR2 YSLEER. This CDR3 has 16 amino acids. The CDR3 bases are TGCGCCAGCAGCCAAGATGCCAGAGGGGAATGGGAGACCCAGTACTTC. The encoded protein is CASSQDARGEWETQYF.

This clonotype showed up just a few times. The V call is TRBV9, the J call TRBJ1-6; 7 bases fit TRBD1. Germline V lookup: CDR1 SGDLS, CDR2 YYNGEE. With 4 bases clipped from V and 6 bases from J, the junction kept 7 bases outside the gene matches. The length of the CDR3 is 15 residues. The CDR3 loop is CASSLRDSLNSPLHF. DNA for the CDR3: TGTGCCAGCAGCTTACGGGACAGCCTTAATTCACCCCTCCACTTT. Complete variable domain (other parts from reference TRBV9 and TRBJ1-6): DSGVTQTPKHLITATGQRVTLRCSPRSGDLSVYWYQQSLDQGLQFLIQYYNGEERAKGNILERFSAQQFPDLHSELNLSSLELGDSALYFCASSLRDSLNSPLHFGNGTRLTVT.

This clonotype was observed a few times. The rearrangement uses TRBV28 and TRBJ1-2, with a tentative D call TRBD1 (5 bases). Deletions cut 3 bases from V and 8 bases from J, with 25 bases between. Germline CDR1 is MDHEN and CDR2 is SYDVKM. The CDR3 spans 17 residues. CDR3 nucleotides: TGTGCCAGCAGTTTCGGGGCTGCAATTCCCGGGATCGGAGGCTACACCTTC. Its protein product is CASSFGAAIPGIGGYTF.

CDR3 nucleotide sequence: TGCAGCGTTGGGGAGAGCCGTAGCAATCAGCCCCAGCATTTT. It is translated as CSVGESRSNQPQHF. The chain combines TRBV29-1 with TRBJ1-5; D call uncertain. Germline lookup yields CDR1 SQVTM and CDR2 ANQGSEA. Trimming removed 4 bases from V and 0 bases from J, with 10 bases in between. CDR3 length: 14 amino acids.

This chain connects TRBV27 to TRBJ2-2; D possibly uses TRBD1 or TRBD2 (5 bases each). This CDR3 region has 14 residues. The germline V gene encodes CDR1 MNHEY and CDR2 SMNVEV (reference sequence). V shed 5 bases and J shed 8 bases, with 15 bases lying between them. CDR3 nucleotides: TGTGCCAGCAGTGGGGGACCTTATTTTGGGGAGCTGTTTTTT. The encoded protein is CASSGGPYFGELFF.

The chain has TRBV29-1 and TRBJ1-2; no clear D. Germline CDR1 reads SQVTM; CDR2 reads ANQGSEA. The CDR3 is made up of 14 amino acids. Trimming cost V 4 bases and J 6 bases, with 18 bases left between them. In nucleotides, the CDR3 is TGCAGCGTTGCTTCAGGAACTTCAACCAATGGCTACACCTTC. It encodes CSVASGTSTNGYTF.

The genes are TRBV7-2 and TRBJ1-6; TRBD1 aligns across 7 bases. The ends lost 2 bases at V and 8 bases at J; junction bases unmatched: 6. Looked up from germline, CDR1 is SGHTA and CDR2 is FQGNSA. This CDR3 is built from 15 residues. In DNA form, the CDR3 reads TGTGCCAGCAGCTTACAGGGGGGACAGCATTCACCCCTCCACTTT. This translates into CASSLQGGQHSPLHF. The full variable domain, completed using reference TRBV7-2 and TRBJ1-6, is GAGVSQSPSNKVTEKGKDVELRCDPISGHTALYWYRQSLGQGLEFLIYFQGNSAPDKSGLPSDRFSAERTGGSVSTLTIQRTQQEDSAVYLCASSLQGGQHSPLHFGNGTRLTVT.

The genes are TRBV4-3 and TRBJ2-5, with TRBD2 matching 9 bases. CDR1 and CDR2 (germline): LGHNA, YSLEER. The CDR3 is 16 residues long. The V and J ends lost 0 bases and 2 bases, in that order; junction bases with no gene match: 4. The CDR3 bases are TGCGCCAGCAGCCAAGACGGGCGGGGGGGTCAAGAGACCCAGTACTTC. Translated: CASSQDGRGGQETQYF.

The chain couples TRBV4-2 to TRBJ2-7; D call uncertain. CDR1 is LGHNA, CDR2 YNFKEQ, per germline. The V gene lost 0 bases and the J gene lost 3 bases, with 12 bases spanning the gap. The CDR3 is 15 amino acids. The DNA for the CDR3 is TGTGCCAGCAGCCAAGAGTTTAGCAGTGTCTACGAGCAGTACTTC. It encodes CASSQEFSSVYEQYF.

As to this clonotype: A junction end diverges from the germline sequence, so it may reflect a read error. This chain connects TRBV6-2 or TRBV6-3 to TRBJ2-7; TRBD1 matches 7 bases. The DNA end lines up better with TRBJ2-5; the J call may be wrong. This CDR3 has 15 residues. The germline CDR1 and CDR2 sequences are MNHEY and SVGEGT. The CDR3: CANSRQGRTGETQYF. The CDR3 nucleotides are TGTGCCAACAGTCGACAGGGTAGAACGGGAGAGACCCAGTACTTC.

The table lists this clonotype with a few counts. The gene calls are TRBV9 and TRBJ1-2, with unresolved D. The germline V gene has CDR1 SGDLS and CDR2 YYNGEE. The CDR3 spans 14 residues. Deletions cut 4 bases from V and 0 bases from J, with 10 bases between. The CDR3 sequence: CASSPRLANYGYTF. CDR3 DNA sequence: TGTGCCAGCAGCCCGCGACTGGCTAACTATGGCTACACCTTC.

The J gene is TRBJ2-1, the V gene TRBV20-1, with TRBD2 matching 7 bases. This CDR3 contains 13 residues. V was clipped by 0 bases and J by 9 bases; unmatched bases: 5. Germline CDR1 and CDR2: DFQATT and SNEGSKA (reference sequence). CDR3 in amino acids: CSARDVGGGEQFF. Here the CDR3 DNA reads TGCAGTGCTAGAGATGTAGGCGGGGGTGAGCAGTTCTTC.

V and J are TRBV7-9 and TRBJ2-1; 8 nucleotides line up with TRBD2. In germline, CDR1 is SEHNR, CDR2 FQNEAQ (reference sequence). The trim removed 1 base at V and 5 bases at J, leaving 7 bases unmatched. The CDR3 is 16 residues long. The DNA for the CDR3 is TGTGCCAGCAGCTTAGAGGTAGCGGGGATAAACAATGAGCAGTTCTTC. Translation gives CASSLEVAGINNEQFF.

The chain uses TRBV4-2 and TRBJ1-6, with D perhaps matching TRBD1 (6 bases). This CDR3 is 18 amino acids long. Per the germline V gene, CDR1 is LGHNA and CDR2 is YNFKEQ. Trimming removed 0 bases from V and 3 bases from J, with 15 bases in between. CDR3 nucleotide sequence: TGTGCCAGCAGCCAAGAGGGAGGGGGACTGGACTATAATTCACCCCTCCACTTT. Its protein product is CASSQEGGGLDYNSPLHF.

This clonotype was seen a few times. The chain couples TRBV2 to TRBJ1-5; 7 bases are shared with TRBD1. The CDR3 length is 17 residues. The germline gives CDR1 SNHLY, CDR2 FYNNEI. Germline trimming cut 2 bases from V and 4 bases from J; bases unmatched to any gene: 11. CDR3 sequence: CASSEILMNRGNQPQHF. CDR3 sequence (DNA): TGTGCCAGCAGTGAAATATTGATGAACAGGGGAAATCAGCCCCAGCATTTT.

The gene calls are TRBV5-1 and TRBJ2-1, with 7 nucleotides matching TRBD1. Germline V CDR1 and CDR2: SGHRS, YFSETQ. With 3 bases clipped from V and 4 bases from J, the junction kept 10 bases outside the gene matches. The CDR3 runs 16 residues. This chain's CDR3 is CASSSTGNSRYNEQFF. The CDR3 bases are TGCGCCAGCAGCTCGACAGGGAATAGCAGGTACAATGAGCAGTTCTTC.

The V gene is TRBV27, the J gene TRBJ2-1, with TRBD2 matching over 12 bases. Per the germline V gene, CDR1 is MNHEY and CDR2 is SMNVEV (reference sequence). J gave up 5 bases and V 6 bases, and 8 bases lay outside the gene matches. The CDR3 is 16 residues long. CDR3 sequence: CASSSFLAGGDNEQFF. CDR3 nucleotides: TGTGCCAGCAGCTCCTTCCTAGCGGGGGGGGACAATGAGCAGTTCTTC.

The rearrangement joins TRBV10-3 to TRBJ1-5; tentatively, D is TRBD1 (6 bases). This CDR3 has 14 residues. Germline CDR1 ENHRY, CDR2 SYGVKD. The V end was cut by 10 bases, the J end by 3 bases, with 16 bases between. The CDR3 nucleotides are TGTGCCACTGAGGACAGTACAAACAATCAGCCCCAGCATTTT. It yields the protein CATEDSTNNQPQHF.

CDR3 in DNA: TGTGCCAGCAGCCCCCCCGGCCCCAGGGCGGGTTCACCCCTCCACTTT. Translating gives CASSPPGPRAGSPLHF. The rearrangement uses TRBV4-2 and TRBJ1-6; a possible D gene is TRBD1 (5 bases). Trimming removed 4 bases from V and 9 bases from J, with 19 bases in between. Germline V gene lookup returns CDR1 LGHNA and CDR2 YNFKEQ. CDR3 length equals 16 residues.

This clonotype was found a few times. The rearrangement joins TRBV9 to TRBJ2-5; D is perhaps TRBD2 (6 bases). V lost 3 bases, J lost 5 bases, and 8 bases lay in between. The germline V gene encodes CDR1 SGDLS and CDR2 YYNGEE. CDR3 length: 12 amino acids. The CDR3 sequence: CASSARGETQYF. CDR3 sequence (DNA): TGTGCCAGCAGCGCTCGGGGGGAGACCCAGTACTTC.